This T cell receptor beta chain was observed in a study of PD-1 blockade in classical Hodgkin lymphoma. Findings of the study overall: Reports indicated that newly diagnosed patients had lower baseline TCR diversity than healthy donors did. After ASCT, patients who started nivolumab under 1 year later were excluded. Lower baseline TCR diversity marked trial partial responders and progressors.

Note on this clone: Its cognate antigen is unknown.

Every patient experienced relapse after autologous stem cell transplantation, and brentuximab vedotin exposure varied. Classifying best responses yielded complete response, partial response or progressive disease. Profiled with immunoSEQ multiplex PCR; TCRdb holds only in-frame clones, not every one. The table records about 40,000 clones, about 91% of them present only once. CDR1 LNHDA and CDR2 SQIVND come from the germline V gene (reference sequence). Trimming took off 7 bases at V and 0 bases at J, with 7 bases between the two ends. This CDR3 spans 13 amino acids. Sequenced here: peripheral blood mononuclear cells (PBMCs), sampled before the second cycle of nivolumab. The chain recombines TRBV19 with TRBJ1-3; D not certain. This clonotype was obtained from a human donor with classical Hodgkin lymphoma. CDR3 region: CASNTNSGNTIYF. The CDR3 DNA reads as TGTGCCAGTAACACCAACTCTGGAAACACCATATATTTT.